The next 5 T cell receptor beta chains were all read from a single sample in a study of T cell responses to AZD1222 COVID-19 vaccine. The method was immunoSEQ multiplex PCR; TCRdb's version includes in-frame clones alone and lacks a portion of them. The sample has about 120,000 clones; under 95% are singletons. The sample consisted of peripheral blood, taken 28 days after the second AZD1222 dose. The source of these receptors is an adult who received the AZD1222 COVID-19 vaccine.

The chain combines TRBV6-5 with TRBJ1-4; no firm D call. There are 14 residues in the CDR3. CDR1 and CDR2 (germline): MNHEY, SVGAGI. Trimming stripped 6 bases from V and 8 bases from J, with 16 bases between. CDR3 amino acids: CASRLASRGEKLFF. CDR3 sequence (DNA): TGTGCCAGCAGGCTGGCTAGCCGAGGGGAAAAACTGTTTTTT.

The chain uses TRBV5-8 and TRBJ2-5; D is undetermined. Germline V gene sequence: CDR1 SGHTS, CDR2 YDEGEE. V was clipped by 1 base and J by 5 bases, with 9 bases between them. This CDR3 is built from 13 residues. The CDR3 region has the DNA TGTGCCAGCAGCTTGAATAGGATGGAGACCCAGTACTTC. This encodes CASSLNRMETQYF.

CDR3 region: CASGGQNGNTIYF. The CDR3 DNA reads as TGCGCCAGCGGCGGACAGAACGGAAACACCATATATTTT. The genes are TRBV5-1 and TRBJ1-3; a possible D gene is TRBD1 (6 bases). Trimming took off 7 bases at V and 4 bases at J, with 12 bases between the two ends. Germline V gene lookup returns CDR1 SGHRS and CDR2 YFSETQ. The CDR3 covers 13 residues.

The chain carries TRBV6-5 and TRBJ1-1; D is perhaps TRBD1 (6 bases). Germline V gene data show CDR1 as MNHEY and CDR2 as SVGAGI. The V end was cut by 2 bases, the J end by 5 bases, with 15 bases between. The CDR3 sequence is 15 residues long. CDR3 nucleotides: TGTGCCAGCAGTTACGAAGGACAGCTCCCAACTGAAGCTTTCTTT. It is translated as CASSYEGQLPTEAFF.

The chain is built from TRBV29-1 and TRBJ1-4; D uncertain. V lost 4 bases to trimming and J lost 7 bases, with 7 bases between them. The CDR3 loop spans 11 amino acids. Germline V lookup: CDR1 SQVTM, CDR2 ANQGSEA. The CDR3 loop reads CSVGEGEKLFF. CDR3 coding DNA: TGCAGCGTTGGGGAGGGTGAAAAACTGTTTTTT.